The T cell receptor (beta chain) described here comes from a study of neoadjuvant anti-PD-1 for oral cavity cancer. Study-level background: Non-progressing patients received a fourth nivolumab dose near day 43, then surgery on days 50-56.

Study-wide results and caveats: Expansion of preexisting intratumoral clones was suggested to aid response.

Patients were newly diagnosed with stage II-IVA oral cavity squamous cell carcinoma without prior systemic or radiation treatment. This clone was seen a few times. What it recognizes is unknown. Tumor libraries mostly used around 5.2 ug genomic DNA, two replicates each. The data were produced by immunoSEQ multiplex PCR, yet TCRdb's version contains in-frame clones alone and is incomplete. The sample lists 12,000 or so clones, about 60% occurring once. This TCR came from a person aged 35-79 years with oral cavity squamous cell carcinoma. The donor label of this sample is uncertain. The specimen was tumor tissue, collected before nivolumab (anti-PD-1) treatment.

The CDR3 here is CSVEPSGSGEQYF. CDR3 in DNA: TGCAGCGTTGAACCCTCAGGAAGTGGCGAGCAGTACTTC. The chain has TRBV29-1 and TRBJ2-7; unclear D gene. CDR3 length equals 13 residues. CDR1 is SQVTM and CDR2 is ANQGSEA in the germline V gene. V was shortened by 2 bases and J by 6 bases, with 14 bases between the two germline ends.